One and the same sample provided the 31 T cell receptor beta chains below, sequenced in a study of blood T cell repertoires in COVID-19. Assay used: immunoSEQ multiplex PCR; TCRdb lists only in-frame clones, some missing. The repertoire holds 290,000 or so clones, around 90% seen once, with approximately 4.3% in the top ten. Sequenced material: PBMCs or T cells enriched from blood (not recorded which). The receptors derive from a woman aged 18-29 years with acute COVID-19.

This clone came up a few times. The V and J genes are TRBV7-9 and TRBJ2-1; weak D call: TRBD2 (5 bases). CDR1 SEHNR and CDR2 FQNEAQ come from the germline V gene (reference sequence). V lost 1 base to trimming and J lost 7 bases, with 14 bases between them. The CDR3 totals 15 residues. The DNA of the CDR3 is TGTGCCAGCAGCTTAGAAGCTAGCAATGGAAATGAGCAGTTCTTC. Amino acid sequence: CASSLEASNGNEQFF.

This sequence joins TRBV9 and TRBJ2-5; TRBD1 agrees at 10 bases. Germline CDR1 SGDLS, CDR2 YYNGEE. Trimming removed 4 bases from V and 5 bases from J; junction bases left unmatched: 8. CDR3 length: 15 amino acids. The CDR3: CASSHRDRGGETQYF. The CDR3 DNA sequence: TGTGCCAGCAGCCACCGGGACAGGGGCGGGGAGACCCAGTACTTC.

V gene TRBV5-1 combines with J gene TRBJ2-3; TRBD2 matches 8 bases. V shed 1 base, J shed 5 bases, and the junction held 6 bases outside the gene matches. Germline CDR1 SGHRS, CDR2 YFSETQ. This CDR3 has 15 residues. For the CDR3, the DNA is TGCGCCAGCAGCTTGCTAGCGGGTCTCGAAGATACGCAGTATTTT. This sequence encodes CASSLLAGLEDTQYF.

The chain recombines TRBV28 with TRBJ2-5; 13 positions match TRBD2. J was trimmed by 4 bases and V by 6 bases; bases with no gene match: 8. Germline V gene data show CDR1 as MDHEN and CDR2 as SYDVKM. The CDR3 runs 16 residues. As DNA, the CDR3 is TGTGCCAGCAGGGGGGGACTAGCGGGATTTGCAGAGACCCAGTACTTC. This sequence encodes CASRGGLAGFAETQYF. The variable domain in full, with the rest retrieved from reference TRBV28 and TRBJ2-5, is DVKVTQSSRYLVKRTGEKVFLECVQDMDHENMFWYRQDPGLGLRLIYFSYDVKMKEKGDIPEGYSVSREKKERFSLILESASTNQTSMYLCASRGGLAGFAETQYFGPGTRLLVL.

This clone was detected once. CDR3 nucleotides: TGTGCCAGCAGCTTACAGGTCTTGAGCTCTGGAAACACCATATATTTT. Its translation is CASSLQVLSSGNTIYF. The chain carries TRBV5-8 and TRBJ1-3; D may be TRBD1 (5 bases). Per germline, CDR1 SGHTS and CDR2 YDEGEE. The CDR3 loop spans 16 amino acids. V gave up 2 bases and J gave up 0 bases, with 12 bases separating them.

The V gene is TRBV6-5, the J gene TRBJ1-1, with TRBD1 identical over 9 bases. This CDR3 is 13 amino acids long. Germline assignment: CDR1 MNHEY and CDR2 SVGAGI. J was trimmed by 4 bases and V by 4 bases; bases with no gene match: 1. CDR3: CASSLQGATEAFF. The CDR3 DNA reads as TGTGCCAGCAGTTTACAGGGGGCCACTGAAGCTTTCTTT.

The rearrangement uses TRBV3-1 (or the pseudogene TRBV3-2) and TRBJ2-3; no firm D call. Trimming took off 4 bases at V and 6 bases at J, with 8 bases between the two ends. In germline, CDR1 is LGHDT, CDR2 YNNKEL (reference sequence). The CDR3 consists of 12 residues. CDR3 region: CASSLPRDTQYF. The DNA for the CDR3 is TGTGCCAGCAGCCTGCCACGGGATACGCAGTATTTT.

The chain combines TRBV5-1 with TRBJ2-7; 7 nucleotides match TRBD2. The CDR3 loop spans 14 amino acids. The J segment lost 4 bases and the V segment lost 0 bases, leaving 4 bases of the junction unmatched. Germline lookup yields CDR1 SGHRS and CDR2 YFSETQ. The CDR3 sequence is CASSLGDYIYEQYF. CDR3 in DNA: TGCGCCAGCAGCTTGGGGGACTACATTTACGAGCAGTACTTC.

This clone was seen once. This sequence joins TRBV28 and TRBJ2-5; 10 bases line up with TRBD2. The germline CDR1 and CDR2 sequences are MDHEN and SYDVKM. J was trimmed by 4 bases and V by 5 bases; bases with no gene match: 7. This CDR3 contains 15 residues. CDR3 DNA: TGTGCCAGCAGTAATCCAGCGGGAGGGGGAGAGACCCAGTACTTC. As protein: CASSNPAGGGETQYF.

This clone was counted a single time. The chain uses TRBV20-1 and TRBJ1-1, with D tentatively TRBD1 (6 bases). The CDR3 is 11 residues long. Germline V gene data show CDR1 as DFQATT and CDR2 as SNEGSKA (reference sequence). CDR3 sequence: CSCRGPTEAFF. The DNA of the CDR3 is TGCAGCTGCAGGGGCCCGACTGAAGCTTTCTTT.

V and J are TRBV7-9 and TRBJ2-6, with D perhaps matching TRBD1 (6 bases). The CDR3 is made up of 16 amino acids. Trimming removed 5 bases from V and 1 base from J, with 12 bases in between. Germline loops: CDR1 SEHNR, CDR2 FQNEAQ (reference sequence). The CDR3 sequence: CASSTNTGSGANVLTF. The CDR3 DNA is TGTGCCAGCAGCACTAACACAGGGTCTGGGGCCAACGTCCTGACTTTC.

In its sample, this clone was seen once. V is TRBV14 and J is TRBJ2-1, with TRBD2 matching 8 bases. J gave up 8 bases and V 2 bases, and 8 bases lay outside the gene matches. The V gene's germline CDR1 is SGHDN and CDR2 FVKESK. CDR3 length: 15 amino acids. CDR3 sequence (DNA): TGTGCCAGCAGCCAAATAGCGGGATACCGTGATGAGCAGTTCTTC. As protein: CASSQIAGYRDEQFF.

This clone was recorded at least ten times. This sequence joins TRBV18 and TRBJ2-7, with TRBD1 as a possible D gene (5 bases). This CDR3 spans 16 amino acids. The V end lost 1 base, the J end lost 2 bases, and 15 bases lay between the germline ends. CDR1 is KGHSH and CDR2 is LQKENI in the germline V gene. The CDR3 sequence: CASSPLRQLPTYEQYF. As DNA, the CDR3 is TGTGCCAGCTCACCACTACGACAGTTACCCACCTACGAGCAGTACTTC. Full variable domain (remainder filled in from reference TRBV18 and TRBJ2-7): NAGVMQNPRHLVRRRGQEARLRCSPMKGHSHVYWYRQLPEEGLKFMVYLQKENIIDESGMPKERFSAEFPKEGPSILRIQQVVRGDSAAYFCASSPLRQLPTYEQYFGPGTRLTVT.

In its sample, this clone was seen once. The germline gene is not matched at one end of the junction; a read error may be the cause. The chain combines TRBV19 with TRBJ1-1; tentative D call: TRBD1 (6 bases). The V gene's germline CDR1 is LNHDA and CDR2 SQIVND (reference sequence). The CDR3 length is 15 residues. The CDR3 sequence is CASSGYRVLKTEAFF. DNA for the CDR3: TGTGCCAGTAGTGGCTACAGGGTTTTGAAAACTGAAGCTTTCTTT.

This chain joins TRBV28 and TRBJ2-2, with 7 bases aligning to TRBD2. V dropped 9 bases and J dropped 6; count of bases not matched to a gene: 10. There are 14 residues in the CDR3. Per germline, CDR1 MDHEN and CDR2 SYDVKM. This CDR3 is CASSRREKAGELFF. The CDR3 DNA reads TGTGCCAGTTCGAGGCGGGAGAAGGCCGGGGAGCTGTTTTTT.

This rearrangement joins TRBV28 to TRBJ1-2; 11 nucleotides line up with TRBD1. Germline-derived CDR1 and CDR2 are MDHEN and SYDVKM. The CDR3 is 14 residues long. With V trimmed by 6 bases and J by 1 base, 1 base remained unmatched. The CDR3 DNA reads TGTGCCAGCAGGGGACAGGGGGTTAACTATGGCTACACCTTC. Protein sequence: CASRGQGVNYGYTF.

This rearrangement joins TRBV5-4 to TRBJ2-7; 8 nucleotides align to TRBD1. V lost 5 bases, J lost 4 bases, and 8 bases stayed unmatched. Germline lookup yields CDR1 SGHNT and CDR2 YYREEE (reference sequence). The CDR3 spans 14 residues. The CDR3 DNA follows: TGTGCCAGCAGATTTCAGGGGGCTGAGTACGAGCAGTACTTC. It is translated as CASRFQGAEYEQYF.

The V gene is TRBV18, the J gene TRBJ1-1, with no clear D. In germline, CDR1 is KGHSH, CDR2 LQKENI. Trimming cost V 1 base and J 3 bases, with 6 bases left between them. This CDR3 has 13 residues. The CDR3 coding sequence is TGTGCCAGCTCACCACGCCCAGACACTGAAGCTTTCTTT. It encodes CASSPRPDTEAFF.

CDR3 sequence: CASTLGGSGGYTF. CDR3 bases: TGTGCCAGCACCCTAGGAGGGTCAGGTGGCTACACCTTC. J is TRBJ1-2 and V is TRBV3-1 (or the pseudogene TRBV3-2), with D unclear. There are 13 residues in the CDR3. CDR1 and CDR2 from the germline V gene are LGHDT and YNNKEL (reference sequence). Between the trimmed V and J ends, which lost 7 bases and 7 bases, there was a span of 16 bases.

The chain combines TRBV7-3 with TRBJ1-1; D remains ambiguous. The length of the CDR3 is 14 residues. CDR1 SGHTA and CDR2 FQGTGA come from the germline V gene. Trimming pared 1 base from V and 3 bases from J, leaving 9 bases between. CDR3 sequence reads: CASSLRGFDTEAFF. CDR3 nucleotide sequence: TGTGCCAGCAGCTTAAGAGGGTTTGACACTGAAGCTTTCTTT.

The chain links TRBV28 to TRBJ2-5, with D perhaps matching TRBD2 (6 bases). CDR3 length equals 15 residues. The V end lost 4 bases, the J end lost 5 bases, and 17 bases lay between the germline ends. CDR1 and CDR2 (germline): MDHEN, SYDVKM. The DNA for the CDR3 is TGTGCCAGCAGTTCCGGGAGCGCTGGCTGGGAGACCCAGTACTTC. Translated: CASSSGSAGWETQYF.

The chain couples TRBV27 to TRBJ2-3; 8 bases are shared with TRBD1. The V gene's germline CDR1 is MNHEY and CDR2 SMNVEV (reference sequence). CDR3 length: 17 residues. With V trimmed by 3 bases and J by 9 bases, 17 bases remained unmatched. The CDR3 DNA reads as TGTGCCAGCAGTTTCCCGGGTACGGGACAGGTTATGGGCACGCAGTATTTT. Translated: CASSFPGTGQVMGTQYF.

The chain is built from TRBV9 and TRBJ2-1; the match to TRBD1 covers 11 bases. CDR1 is SGDLS, CDR2 YYNGEE, per germline. V was pared by 2 bases and J by 6 bases, with 1 base of the junction left unmatched. The CDR3 has 14 residues. The CDR3 loop is CASSVGQGVNEQFF. DNA of the CDR3: TGTGCCAGCAGCGTGGGACAGGGGGTCAATGAGCAGTTCTTC.

The chain recombines TRBV18 with TRBJ2-3, with 7 bases that match TRBD1. V lost 0 bases to trimming and J lost 3 bases; unmatched junction nucleotides: 9. Germline V CDR1 and CDR2: KGHSH, LQKENI. This CDR3 comprises 17 residues. The CDR3 region has the DNA TGTGCCAGCTCACCACCGGGCGTAAGGGGGCGAACAGATACGCAGTATTTT. Residues: CASSPPGVRGRTDTQYF.

The gene calls are TRBV9 and TRBJ2-6, with D uncertain. Trimming cost V 8 bases and J 0 bases, with 3 bases left between them. Germline V lookup: CDR1 SGDLS, CDR2 YYNGEE. There are 12 residues in the CDR3. The CDR3 DNA reads TGTGCCAGTCTCTCTGGGGCCAACGTCCTGACTTTC. Amino acids: CASLSGANVLTF.

Only one count was recorded for this clone. The J gene is TRBJ2-3, the V gene TRBV7-2, with 8 bases identical to TRBD2. With 5 bases clipped from V and 0 bases from J, the junction kept 10 bases outside the gene matches. The germline CDR1 and CDR2 sequences are SGHTA and FQGNSA. CDR3 length: 17 residues. CDR3 sequence reads: CASSPTLASGSTDTQYF. CDR3 DNA: TGTGCCAGCAGCCCCACCCTGGCTAGCGGGAGCACAGATACGCAGTATTTT.

V gene TRBV9 combines with J gene TRBJ1-2, with 7 bases aligning to TRBD1. Per germline, CDR1 SGDLS and CDR2 YYNGEE. The ends lost 4 bases at V and 3 bases at J; junction bases unmatched: 15. The CDR3 has 17 amino acids. CDR3 residues: CASSPGQGVMSYYGYTF. The DNA of the CDR3 is TGTGCCAGCAGCCCCGGCCAGGGGGTAATGAGTTACTATGGCTACACCTTC. The full variable domain, rest sourced from reference TRBV9 and TRBJ1-2, is DSGVTQTPKHLITATGQRVTLRCSPRSGDLSVYWYQQSLDQGLQFLIQYYNGEERAKGNILERFSAQQFPDLHSELNLSSLELGDSALYFCASSPGQGVMSYYGYTFGSGTRLTVV.

This chain uses TRBV7-9 with TRBJ2-5, with 11 bases identical to TRBD2. This CDR3 comprises 16 residues. CDR1 and CDR2 (germline): SEHNR, FQNEAQ (reference sequence). Losses at the gene ends were 1 base for V and 5 bases for J; bases not matched to a gene: 6. DNA of the CDR3: TGTGCCAGCAGCTTAGTAGCGGGAGGGCCGAGGGAGACCCAGTACTTC. Translating it yields CASSLVAGGPRETQYF.

This chain joins TRBV28 and TRBJ2-7; 12 positions match TRBD2. Germline CDR1 and CDR2: MDHEN and SYDVKM. The length of the CDR3 is 14 residues. The trim removed 7 bases at V and 3 bases at J, leaving 4 bases unmatched. The CDR3 DNA sequence: TGTGCCAGCATTTCGGGACTAGCGGGCTACGAGCAGTACTTC. Translating gives CASISGLAGYEQYF.

V gene TRBV5-1 combines with J gene TRBJ1-1; TRBD1 is a possible D gene (6 bases). Germline assignment: CDR1 SGHRS and CDR2 YFSETQ. The CDR3 contains 16 residues. The ends were cut back, 0 bases at V and 7 bases at J, with 19 bases in the middle. In DNA form, the CDR3 reads TGCGCCAGCAGCTTGGCCCTTTACAGGGAGCAAAGTGAAGCTTTCTTT. It encodes CASSLALYREQSEAFF.

The chain carries TRBV3-1 (or the pseudogene TRBV3-2) and TRBJ1-1, with 8 bases fitting TRBD1. Trimming cost V 4 bases and J 5 bases; bases outside gene matches: 9. This CDR3 has 15 residues. Germline V lookup: CDR1 LGHDT, CDR2 YNNKEL (reference sequence). The CDR3 is CASSPLGQAATEAFF. CDR3 DNA: TGTGCCAGCAGCCCTTTGGGACAGGCCGCAACTGAAGCTTTCTTT.